The next 7 T cell receptor beta chains were all read from a single sample in a study of cytomegalovirus exposure and HLA in healthy donors. This PCR relied on a set of 60 Vbeta primers and 13 Jbeta primers. Method: immunoSEQ multiplex PCR; TCRdb's copy keeps in-frame clones and lacks some. The sample has about 120,000 clones, 50% to 75% seen once; the top ten hold roughly 8.6%. Sequenced material: PBMCs. The receptors were sampled from a woman in her thirties or forties in good health and CMV-seropositive.

The V and J genes are TRBV18 and TRBJ2-7, with 8 bases matching TRBD2. The CDR3 contains 14 residues. J lost 0 bases, V lost 4 bases, and 2 bases had no gene match. Germline lookup yields CDR1 KGHSH and CDR2 LQKENI. The DNA for the CDR3 is TGTGCCAGCTCACTTAGCGGGAACTCCTACGAGCAGTACTTC. Protein sequence: CASSLSGNSYEQYF.

The chain joins TRBV5-6 to TRBJ2-7; D gene ambiguous. Germline CDR1 and CDR2: SGHDT and YYEEEE. Trimming took 1 base from V and 3 from J, leaving 8 bases between them. The CDR3 totals 13 residues. The CDR3 nucleotides are TGTGCCAGCAGCTTGAACTTCCTCTACGAGCAGTACTTC. It is translated as CASSLNFLYEQYF.

V and J are TRBV29-1 and TRBJ1-2; 10 bases match TRBD1. The V gene's germline CDR1 is SQVTM and CDR2 ANQGSEA. The CDR3 spans 14 residues. Trimming took 4 bases from V and 3 from J; bases not matched to a gene: 5. CDR3 DNA sequence: TGCAGCGTTGCCGGGACAGGGGACGACTATGGCTACACCTTC. It translates to CSVAGTGDDYGYTF.

CDR3 residues: CASSTTGGWTGELFF. DNA of the CDR3: TGTGCCAGCAGCACAACAGGGGGCTGGACCGGGGAGCTGTTTTTT. V and J are TRBV5-6 and TRBJ2-2; 9 bases are shared with TRBD1. Germline V gene data show CDR1 as SGHDT and CDR2 as YYEEEE. V lost 4 bases and J lost 5; bases outside the gene matches: 6. The CDR3 runs 15 residues.

This sequence joins TRBV9 and TRBJ1-1, with 9 bases lining up with TRBD1. The germline V gene encodes CDR1 SGDLS and CDR2 YYNGEE. The CDR3 extends over 16 amino acids. With 4 bases clipped from V and 3 bases from J, the junction kept 10 bases outside the gene matches. CDR3: CASSPTDRGWDTEAFF. The CDR3 DNA is TGTGCCAGCAGCCCCACAGACAGGGGGTGGGACACTGAAGCTTTCTTT. Complete variable domain (other parts from reference TRBV9 and TRBJ1-1): DSGVTQTPKHLITATGQRVTLRCSPRSGDLSVYWYQQSLDQGLQFLIQYYNGEERAKGNILERFSAQQFPDLHSELNLSSLELGDSALYFCASSPTDRGWDTEAFFGQGTRLTVV.

Points on this clone: The germline gene is not matched at one end of the junction; a read error may be the cause. DNA for the CDR3: TGTGCCAGCAGTGACGGGACAGATAGCATCTATGGCTACCCCTTC. Residues: CASSDGTDSIYGYPF. V is TRBV2 and J is TRBJ1-2; TRBD1 matches 7 bases. The CDR3 runs to 15 residues. Germline V CDR1 and CDR2: SNHLY, FYNNEI.

This chain uses TRBV18 with TRBJ1-5; TRBD1 matches at 10 bases. From germline, CDR1 is KGHSH and CDR2 LQKENI. The CDR3 consists of 16 residues. V lost 3 bases to trimming and J lost 7 bases; unmatched junction nucleotides: 9. The CDR3 loop is CASSPGMGQGNQPQHF. The DNA for the CDR3 is TGTGCCAGCTCACCGGGGATGGGACAGGGGAACCAGCCCCAGCATTTT.